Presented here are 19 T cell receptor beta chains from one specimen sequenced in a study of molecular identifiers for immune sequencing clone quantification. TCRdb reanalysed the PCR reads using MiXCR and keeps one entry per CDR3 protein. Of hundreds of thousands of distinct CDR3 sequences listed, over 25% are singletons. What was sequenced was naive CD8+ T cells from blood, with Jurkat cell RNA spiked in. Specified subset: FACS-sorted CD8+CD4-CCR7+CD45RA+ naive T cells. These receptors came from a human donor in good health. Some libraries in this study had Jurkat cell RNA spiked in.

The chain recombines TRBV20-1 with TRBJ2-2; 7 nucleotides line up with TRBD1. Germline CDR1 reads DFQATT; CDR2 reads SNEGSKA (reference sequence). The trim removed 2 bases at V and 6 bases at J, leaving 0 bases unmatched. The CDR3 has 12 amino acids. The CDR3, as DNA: TGCAGTGCTAGACAGGGGGCCGGGGAGCTGTTTTTT. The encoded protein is CSARQGAGELFF.

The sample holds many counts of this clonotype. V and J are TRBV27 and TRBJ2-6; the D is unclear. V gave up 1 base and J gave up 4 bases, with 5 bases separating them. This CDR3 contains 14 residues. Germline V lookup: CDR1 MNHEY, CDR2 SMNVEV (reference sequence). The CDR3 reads CASSLWAGANVLTF. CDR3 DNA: TGTGCCAGCAGTTTATGGGCCGGGGCCAACGTCCTGACTTTC.

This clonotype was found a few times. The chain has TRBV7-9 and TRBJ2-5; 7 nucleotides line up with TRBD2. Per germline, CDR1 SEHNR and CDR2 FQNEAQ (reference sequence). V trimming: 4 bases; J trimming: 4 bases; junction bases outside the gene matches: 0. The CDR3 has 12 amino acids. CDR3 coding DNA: TGTGCCAGCAGCTGGGAGGGAGAGACCCAGTACTTC. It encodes CASSWEGETQYF.

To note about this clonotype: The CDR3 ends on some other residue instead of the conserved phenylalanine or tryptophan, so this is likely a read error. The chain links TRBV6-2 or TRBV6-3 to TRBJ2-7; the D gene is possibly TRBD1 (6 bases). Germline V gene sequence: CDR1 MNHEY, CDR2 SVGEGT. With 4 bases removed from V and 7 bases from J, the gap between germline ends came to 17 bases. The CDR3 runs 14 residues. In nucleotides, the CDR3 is TGTGCCAGCAGTTCAACAGGGCTCCACGGGGAGCAGTACTAC. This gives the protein CASSSTGLHGEQYY.

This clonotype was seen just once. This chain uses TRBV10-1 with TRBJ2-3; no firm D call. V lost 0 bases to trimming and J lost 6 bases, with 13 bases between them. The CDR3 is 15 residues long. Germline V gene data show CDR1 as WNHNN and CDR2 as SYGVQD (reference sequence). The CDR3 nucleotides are TGCGCCAGCAGTGAGTCGCGGCTGTCACACGATACGCAGTATTTT. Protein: CASSESRLSHDTQYF.

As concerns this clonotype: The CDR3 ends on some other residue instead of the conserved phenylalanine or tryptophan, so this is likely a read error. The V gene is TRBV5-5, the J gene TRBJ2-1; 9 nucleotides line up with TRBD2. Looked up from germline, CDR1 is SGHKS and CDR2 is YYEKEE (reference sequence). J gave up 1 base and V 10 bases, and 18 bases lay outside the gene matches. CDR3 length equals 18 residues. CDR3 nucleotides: TGTGCCCCCCCCATTGAGGGGTTGCGGGGGGGGTCCTACAATGAGCAGTTCCTC. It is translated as CAPPIEGLRGGSYNEQFL.

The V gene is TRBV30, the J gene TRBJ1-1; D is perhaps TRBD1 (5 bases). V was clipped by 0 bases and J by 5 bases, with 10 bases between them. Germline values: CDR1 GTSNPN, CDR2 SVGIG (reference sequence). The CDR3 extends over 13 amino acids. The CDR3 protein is CAWSVGTRTEAFF. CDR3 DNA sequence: TGTGCCTGGAGTGTTGGGACTCGGACTGAAGCTTTCTTT.

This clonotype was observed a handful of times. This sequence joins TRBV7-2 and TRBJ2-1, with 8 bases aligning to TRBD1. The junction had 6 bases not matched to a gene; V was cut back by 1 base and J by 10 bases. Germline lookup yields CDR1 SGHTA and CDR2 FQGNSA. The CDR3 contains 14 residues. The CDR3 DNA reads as TGTGCCAGCAGCTTAGGGACAGGGACAAACGAGCAGTTCTTC. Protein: CASSLGTGTNEQFF. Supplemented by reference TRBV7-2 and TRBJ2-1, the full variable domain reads GAGVSQSPSNKVTEKGKDVELRCDPISGHTALYWYRQSLGQGLEFLIYFQGNSAPDKSGLPSDRFSAERTGGSVSTLTIQRTQQEDSAVYLCASSLGTGTNEQFFGPGTRLTVL.

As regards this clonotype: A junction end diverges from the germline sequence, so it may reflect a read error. As DNA, the CDR3 is TGTGCCAGCAACCAAGGGTTGTCTAGCAATCAGCCCCAGCATTTT. Translation: CASNQGLSSNQPQHF. This chain links TRBV16 with TRBJ1-5, with D hard to call. The CDR3 totals 15 residues. CDR1 and CDR2 (germline): KGHSY, FQNENV.

The CDR3 sequence: CASSQVQGITEAFF. CDR3 DNA sequence: TGCGCCAGCAGCCAAGTGCAGGGGATCACTGAAGCTTTCTTT. This chain links TRBV4-1 with TRBJ1-1, with TRBD1 as a possible D gene (6 bases). CDR3 length: 14 residues. From germline, CDR1 is MGHRA and CDR2 YSYEKL. Trimming took off 1 base at V and 4 bases at J, with 10 bases between the two ends.

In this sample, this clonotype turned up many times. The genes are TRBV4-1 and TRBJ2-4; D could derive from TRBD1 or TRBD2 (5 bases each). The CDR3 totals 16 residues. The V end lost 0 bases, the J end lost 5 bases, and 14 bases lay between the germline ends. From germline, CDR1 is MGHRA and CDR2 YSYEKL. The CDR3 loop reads CASSQDMSLGENIQYF. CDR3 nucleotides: TGCGCCAGCAGCCAAGATATGTCGTTGGGGGAAAACATTCAGTACTTC.

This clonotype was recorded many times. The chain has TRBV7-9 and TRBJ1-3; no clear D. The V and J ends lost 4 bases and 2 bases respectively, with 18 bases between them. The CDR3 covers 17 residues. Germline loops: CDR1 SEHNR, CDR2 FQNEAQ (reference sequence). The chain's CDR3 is CASSSFGVVGTGNTIYF. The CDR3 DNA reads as TGTGCCAGCAGCTCATTTGGGGTTGTAGGCACTGGAAACACCATATATTTT.

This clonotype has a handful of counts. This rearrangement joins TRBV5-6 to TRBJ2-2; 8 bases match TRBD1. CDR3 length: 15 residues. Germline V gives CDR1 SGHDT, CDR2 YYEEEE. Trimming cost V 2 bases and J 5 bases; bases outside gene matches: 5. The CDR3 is CASSLLQGVTGELFF. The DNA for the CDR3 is TGTGCCAGCAGCTTACTACAGGGGGTGACCGGGGAGCTGTTTTTT. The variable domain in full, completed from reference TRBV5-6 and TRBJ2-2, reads DAGVTQSPTHLIKTRGQQVTLRCSPKSGHDTVSWYQQALGQGPQFIFQYYEEEERQRGNFPDRFSGHQFPNYSSELNVNALLLGDSALYLCASSLLQGVTGELFFGEGSRLTVL.

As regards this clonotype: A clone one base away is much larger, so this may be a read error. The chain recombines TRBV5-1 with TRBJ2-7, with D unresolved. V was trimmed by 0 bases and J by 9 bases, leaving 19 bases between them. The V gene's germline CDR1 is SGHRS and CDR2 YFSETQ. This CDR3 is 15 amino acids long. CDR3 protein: CASSLGRGAVDAQYF. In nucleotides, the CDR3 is TGCGCCAGCAGCTTGGGAAGAGGAGCCGTGGACGCGCAGTACTTC.

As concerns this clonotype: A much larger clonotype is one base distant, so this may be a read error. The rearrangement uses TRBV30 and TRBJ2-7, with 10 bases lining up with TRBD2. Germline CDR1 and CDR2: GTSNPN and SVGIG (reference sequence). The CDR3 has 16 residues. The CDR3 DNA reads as TGTGCCCGGAGTGCCCCGGAGCTAGCGGGAGTTTACGAGCAGTACTTC. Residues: CARSAPELAGVYEQYF. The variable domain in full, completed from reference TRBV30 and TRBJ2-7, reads SQTIHQWPATLVQPVGSPLSLECTVEGTSNPNLYWYRQAAGRGLQLLFYSVGIGQISSEVPQNLSASRPQDRQFILSSKKLLLSDSGFYLCARSAPELAGVYEQYFGPGTRLTVT.

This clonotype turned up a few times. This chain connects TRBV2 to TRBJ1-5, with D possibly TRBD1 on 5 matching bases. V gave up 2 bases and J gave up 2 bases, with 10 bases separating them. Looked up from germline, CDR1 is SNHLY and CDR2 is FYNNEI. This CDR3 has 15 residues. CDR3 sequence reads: CASSEPGGGNQPQHF. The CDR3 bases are TGTGCCAGCAGTGAACCGGGGGGTGGCAATCAGCCCCAGCATTTT.

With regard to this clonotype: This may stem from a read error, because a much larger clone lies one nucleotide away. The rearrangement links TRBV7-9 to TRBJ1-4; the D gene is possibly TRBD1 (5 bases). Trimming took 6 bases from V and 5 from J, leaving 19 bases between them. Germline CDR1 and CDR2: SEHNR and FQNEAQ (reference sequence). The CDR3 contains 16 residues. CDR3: CASRHAPTGSNEKLFF. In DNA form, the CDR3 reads TGTGCCAGCAGGCATGCACCAACAGGAAGCAATGAAAAACTGTTTTTT.

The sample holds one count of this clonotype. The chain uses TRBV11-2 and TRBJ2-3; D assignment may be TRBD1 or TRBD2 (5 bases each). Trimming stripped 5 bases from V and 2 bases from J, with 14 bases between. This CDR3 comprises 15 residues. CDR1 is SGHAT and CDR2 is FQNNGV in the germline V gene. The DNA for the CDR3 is TGTGCCAGCAGCCCCGGGACGAGAAACACAGATACGCAGTATTTT. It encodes CASSPGTRNTDTQYF.

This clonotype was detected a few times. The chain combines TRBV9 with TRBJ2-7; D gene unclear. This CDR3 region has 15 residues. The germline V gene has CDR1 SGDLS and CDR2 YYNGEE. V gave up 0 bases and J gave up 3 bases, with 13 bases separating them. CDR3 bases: TGTGCCAGCAGCGTAGAGGCCGCTTCCCTCTACGAGCAGTACTTC. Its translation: CASSVEAASLYEQYF.